The TCR beta chain under discussion was sequenced for a study of regulatory T cells in long-lasting Graves disease. Study at large: Graves' patients (newly diagnosed) had been on antithyroid drugs under 3 months.

The V gene's germline CDR1 is SGHVS and CDR2 FQNEAQ. Trimming took 6 bases from V and 3 from J; bases not matched to a gene: 17. The CDR3 is made up of 18 amino acids. As for time point: newly diagnosed GD, antithyroid drugs for less than 3 months. Making the TCR library involved RNA that had been extracted from PBMCs. At least ten counts were recorded for this clonotype. The authors built TCR beta libraries using iRepertoire HTBI primers and Arm-PCR of CDR3 regions. TCRdb reanalysed the multiplex PCR reads using MiXCR and keeps one entry per CDR3 protein. The table records around 400,000 distinct CDR3 sequences, about a sixth of them present only once.

This chain connects TRBV7-8 to TRBJ2-3, with TRBD2 matching over 8 bases. The sequences come from peripheral blood mononuclear cells (PBMCs), collected at new diagnosis, from a patient treated with antithyroid drugs. This clonotype was obtained from a female donor with Graves disease. The CDR3 DNA sequence: TGTGCCAGCAGTCAACTACGTACACTAGCGGAGGAAACAGATACGCAGTATTTT. It yields the protein CASSQLRTLAEETDTQYF.